This passage covers 12 T cell receptor beta chains from one sample sequenced in a study of PD-1 blockade in mismatch repair-deficient tumors. Profiling relied on immunoSEQ multiplex PCR, and the TCRdb table lists in-frame clones only, not all of them. The data hold about 110,000 clones, with 65% to 80% observed a single time. The specimen was peripheral blood, collected approximately 60 weeks after starting pembrolizumab. These receptors came from an adult with mismatch repair-deficient cancer.

This chain links TRBV9 with TRBJ2-1; TRBD2 matches at 12 bases. The germline CDR1 and CDR2 sequences are SGDLS and YYNGEE. With 3 bases clipped from V and 2 bases from J, the junction kept 9 bases outside the gene matches. The CDR3 contains 18 residues. The CDR3 spells CASSGGLAGLSTYNEQFF. The CDR3 DNA sequence: TGTGCCAGCAGCGGTGGACTAGCGGGGTTATCAACCTACAATGAGCAGTTCTTC.

This clone was observed a few times. This rearrangement joins TRBV5-1 to TRBJ1-1, with 7 bases lining up with TRBD1. The length of the CDR3 is 14 residues. From germline, CDR1 is SGHRS and CDR2 YFSETQ. After removal of 3 bases from V and 4 bases from J, the junction contained 6 bases not matched to a gene. The CDR3 DNA reads as TGCGCCAGCAGCTGGGGGACAGCTAGCACTGAAGCTTTCTTT. This codes for CASSWGTASTEAFF.

The V call is TRBV25-1, the J call TRBJ1-2; D may be TRBD1 (6 bases). V lost 1 base and J 4 bases, leaving 16 bases between the germline ends. Per germline, CDR1 MGHDK and CDR2 SYGVNS. The CDR3 contains 16 residues. CDR3 sequence reads: CASSEFAQGLGYGYTF. CDR3 coding DNA: TGTGCCAGCAGTGAATTTGCACAGGGACTTGGCTATGGCTACACCTTC.

The CDR3 reads CASNPGTSLDEQYF. CDR3 DNA sequence: TGCGCCAGCAACCCCGGGACTAGTCTTGACGAGCAGTACTTC. J is TRBJ2-7 and V is TRBV5-1; 8 bases match TRBD2. The germline CDR1 and CDR2 sequences are SGHRS and YFSETQ. The CDR3 is 14 amino acids. Unmatched junction bases numbered 10, after V lost 6 bases and J lost 5 bases.

V usage is TRBV5-1 and J usage is TRBJ2-6, with TRBD1 matching over 7 bases. The CDR3 sequence is 18 residues long. Losses at the gene ends were 0 bases for V and 0 bases for J; bases not matched to a gene: 6. Germline V gene sequence: CDR1 SGHRS, CDR2 YFSETQ. The chain's CDR3 is CASSLEGGSISGANVLTF. CDR3 sequence (DNA): TGCGCCAGCAGCTTGGAAGGGGGCTCTATCTCTGGGGCCAACGTCCTGACTTTC.

The gene calls are TRBV7-2 and TRBJ2-7; D is uncertain. V dropped 4 bases and J dropped 4 bases, with 5 bases sitting between them. The CDR3 totals 11 residues. Germline lookup yields CDR1 SGHTA and CDR2 FQGNSA. The CDR3 is CASSYRYEQYF. Written as DNA, the CDR3 is TGTGCCAGCAGCTATAGATACGAGCAGTACTTC.

This clone appeared a few times. The chain recombines TRBV19 with TRBJ1-5; D is possibly TRBD1 (5 bases). In germline, CDR1 is LNHDA, CDR2 SQIVND (reference sequence). Trimming took 5 bases from V and 2 from J, leaving 13 bases between them. The CDR3 sequence is 15 residues long. CDR3 sequence: CASSGGDLGNQPQHF. The CDR3 nucleotides read TGTGCCAGTAGTGGGGGGGATTTGGGCAATCAGCCCCAGCATTTT.

For the CDR3, the DNA is TGTGCCAGCAGCTTAGCGATAGGAGCCTACAATGAGCAGTTCTTC. It yields the protein CASSLAIGAYNEQFF. This rearrangement joins TRBV7-2 to TRBJ2-1; no clear D gene. The V gene's germline CDR1 is SGHTA and CDR2 FQGNSA. The CDR3 length is 15 residues. Trimming pared 0 bases from V and 2 bases from J, leaving 8 bases between. The full variable domain, in which reference TRBV7-2 and TRBJ2-1 provide the parts outside the CDR3, is GAGVSQSPSNKVTEKGKDVELRCDPISGHTALYWYRQSLGQGLEFLIYFQGNSAPDKSGLPSDRFSAERTGGSVSTLTIQRTQQEDSAVYLCASSLAIGAYNEQFFGPGTRLTVL.

The rearrangement joins TRBV2 to TRBJ2-5; 10 bases line up with TRBD2. This CDR3 region has 16 residues. The V gene end was trimmed by 2 bases and the J gene end by 4 bases; junction bases not matched to a gene: 7. Per the germline V gene, CDR1 is SNHLY and CDR2 is FYNNEI. The CDR3 region has the DNA TGTGCCAGCAGTGAAAACAGCGGGGGGGCCCTAGAGACCCAGTACTTC. Translating gives CASSENSGGALETQYF. The entire variable domain, with the rest obtained from reference TRBV2 and TRBJ2-5, is as follows: EPEVTQTPSHQVTQMGQEVILRCVPISNHLYFYWYRQILGQKVEFLVSFYNNEISEKSEIFDDQFSVERPDGSNFTLKIRSTKLEDSAMYFCASSENSGGALETQYFGPGTRLLVL.

In its sample, this clone was seen a few times. This chain links TRBV11-1 with TRBJ1-1; 7 bases are shared with TRBD1. The CDR3 runs 15 residues. In germline, CDR1 is SGHAT, CDR2 FQDESV (reference sequence). Trimming at V came to 5 bases and at J to 0 bases, leaving 6 bases not matched to a gene. The CDR3 DNA reads as TGTGCCAGCAGCCCATACAGGGGTTTGAACACTGAAGCTTTCTTT. Translation: CASSPYRGLNTEAFF.

This clone was seen a single time. This rearrangement joins TRBV6-5 to TRBJ2-1; TRBD1 agrees at 7 bases. Germline V gene sequence: CDR1 MNHEY, CDR2 SVGAGI. CDR3 length equals 13 residues. After removal of 5 bases from V and 6 bases from J, the junction contained 4 bases not matched to a gene. CDR3 loop: CASSPQGVNEQFF. The DNA of the CDR3 is TGTGCCAGCAGTCCCCAGGGGGTCAATGAGCAGTTCTTC.

The rearrangement links TRBV5-8 to TRBJ2-7, with D hard to call. Trimming took 1 base from V and 6 from J, leaving 2 bases between them. The CDR3 covers 10 residues. Germline values: CDR1 SGHTS, CDR2 YDEGEE. CDR3 protein: CASSLIEQYF. In DNA form, the CDR3 reads TGTGCCAGCAGCTTGATCGAGCAGTACTTC.